This T cell receptor (beta chain) is drawn from a study of T cells in Graves' hyperthyroidism and ophthalmopathy. What was amplified from RNA transcripts were TCR beta CDR3 regions. The TCR CDR3 first-round RT-PCR relied on the HTBI primer set. TCRdb called the multiplex PCR reads again in MiXCR, with one record for every CDR3 protein. The table has about 480,000 distinct CDR3 sequences, roughly 24% seen once. Germline V gene data show CDR1 as SGHAT and CDR2 as FQNNGV. Trimming cost V 1 base and J 3 bases, with 13 bases left between them. This CDR3 is built from 15 residues. Exclusion of a patient resulted from uncontrolled infection, other autoimmune disease, pregnancy or lactation. The sample holds many counts of this clonotype.

The sequenced sample was blood. The sequence derives from a woman aged 25 to 39 with Graves' ophthalmopathy. This chain uses TRBV11-2 with TRBJ2-7; D possibly corresponds to TRBD2 (7 bases). This CDR3 reads CASSLGAGANYEQYF. CDR3 in DNA: TGTGCCAGCAGCTTAGGGGCGGGGGCCAACTACGAGCAGTACTTC.